One and the same sample provided the 22 T cell receptor beta chains below, sequenced in a study of tumor and adjacent non-tumor tissue in lung cancer. TCRbeta libraries were built with three rounds of nested PCR, modified from ARM-PCR. MiXCR was run by TCRdb on the multiplex PCR reads, yielding one entry per CDR3 protein. The table lists under 150,000 distinct CDR3 sequences, roughly 64% of them singletons. This sample's RNA came from whole unsorted tissue. Sequenced input: lung tumor tissue. The receptor source for this set is a young man with non-small cell lung cancer.

Concerning this clonotype: Since a much larger clone is just one base distant, this may be a read error. The chain links TRBV28 to TRBJ2-7, with 7 bases fitting TRBD1. Germline trimming cut 5 bases from V and 5 bases from J; bases unmatched to any gene: 12. This CDR3 comprises 15 residues. CDR1 is MDHEN and CDR2 is SYDVKM in the germline V gene. In DNA, the CDR3 is TGTGCCAGCAGTCTCGCGACAGGGTGCGGCGACGAGCAGTACTTC. Translation gives CASSLATGCGDEQYF.

Comment on this clonotype: A much larger clone differs by one base, so this may be a read error. CDR3 protein: CARQGQGGEKLFF. The CDR3 DNA follows: TGTGCCAGGCAGGGACAGGGAGGTGAAAAACTGTTTTTT. This chain uses TRBV12-3 or TRBV12-4 with TRBJ1-4, with 9 bases that match TRBD1. The CDR3 extends over 13 amino acids. Trimming at V came to 9 bases and at J to 7 bases, leaving 6 bases not matched to a gene.

This clonotype has a single count. Without the conserved terminal phenylalanine or tryptophan, this CDR3 likely stems from a read error. The chain employs TRBV11-2 and TRBJ2-1, with D uncertain. CDR3 size: 16 residues. CDR1 is SGHAT, CDR2 FQNNGV, per germline. The CDR3 bases are TGTGTCAGCAGCTTATATGCTGGCGCATCCTACAATGAGCAGTTCCTC. Encoded protein: CVSSLYAGASYNEQFL.

In regard to this clonotype: The junction departs from the called germline gene at one end, perhaps through a read error. This sequence joins TRBV11-2 and TRBJ2-1, with 9 bases fitting TRBD2. The CDR3 loop spans 15 amino acids. The germline gives CDR1 SGHAT, CDR2 FQNNGV. CDR3 coding DNA: TGTGCTAGCAGCTTTATTGCGGGAGGGAATAATGGGCAGTCCTTC. Translating gives CASSFIAGGNNGQSF.

In the case of this clonotype: A clone one base away is much larger, so this may be a read error. The chain couples TRBV10-2 to TRBJ2-3; D remains unclear. Germline lookup yields CDR1 WSHSY and CDR2 SAAADI. The V gene lost 5 bases and the J gene lost 8 bases, with 8 bases spanning the gap. The CDR3 has 11 residues. The CDR3 nucleotides are TGCGCCAGCAGTACAGTAGGTACGCAGTATTTT. Translating gives CASSTVGTQYF.

A note on this clonotype: Germline and junction disagree at one end, which may indicate a read error. The rearrangement joins TRBV10-3 to TRBJ2-7, with TRBD2 matching 8 bases. The CDR3 contains 14 residues. In germline, CDR1 is ENHRY, CDR2 SYGVKD. The CDR3 sequence is CATSESGGTYEQHF. CDR3 nucleotide sequence: TGTGCCACCAGTGAGAGCGGGGGAACCTACGAGCAGCACTTC.

The chain's CDR3 is CASSIGTRGEQFF. The CDR3 DNA reads TGTGCCAGCAGTATCGGGACTAGAGGCGAGCAGTTCTTC. This chain joins TRBV6-5 and TRBJ2-1; 8 nucleotides match TRBD2. The length of the CDR3 is 13 residues. Trimming at V came to 5 bases and at J to 10 bases, leaving 7 bases not matched to a gene. Germline V gives CDR1 MNHEY, CDR2 SVGAGI.

This clonotype was detected only a few times. Relative to the germline gene, one junction end is altered; a read error may explain this. The rearrangement joins TRBV19 to TRBJ1-1, with 8 nucleotides matching TRBD1. Germline V gives CDR1 LNHDA, CDR2 SQIVND (reference sequence). This CDR3 region has 14 residues. CDR3 sequence reads: CASSNRGGNTEAFF. The DNA of the CDR3 is TGTGCTAGTAGTAACAGGGGGGGGAACACTGAAGCTTTCTTT. Full variable domain (missing parts from reference TRBV19 and TRBJ1-1): DGGITQSPKYLFRKEGQNVTLSCEQNLNHDAMYWYRQDPGQGLRLIYYSQIVNDFQKGDIAEGYSVSREKKESFPLTVTSAQKNPTAFYLCASSNRGGNTEAFFGQGTRLTVV.

Worth noting for this clonotype: Germline and junction disagree at one end, which may indicate a read error. The chain has TRBV11-1 and TRBJ2-3; D might be TRBD2 (6 bases). The CDR3 has 17 residues. Looked up from germline, CDR1 is SGHAT and CDR2 is FQDESV (reference sequence). The DNA of the CDR3 is TGTGCTAGCAGCTTAGATGGTGCCGGGAGCAATACAGATACGCAGTATTTT. It is translated as CASSLDGAGSNTDTQYF.

About this clonotype: The germline gene is not matched at one end of the junction; a read error may be the cause. The rearrangement uses TRBV20-1 and TRBJ2-1, with 9 bases that match TRBD2. CDR1 is DFQATT, CDR2 SNEGSKA, per germline (reference sequence). This CDR3 has 16 residues. CDR3 sequence reads: CSVAASGLAPYNERFF. The CDR3 DNA is TGCAGTGTTGCCGCCTCAGGACTAGCGCCTTACAATGAGCGGTTCTTC.

About this clonotype itself: The junction shows a germline mismatch at one end, possibly a read error. V and J are TRBV11-2 and TRBJ2-7, with 10 bases matching TRBD2. This CDR3 contains 15 residues. The V gene's germline CDR1 is SGHAT and CDR2 FQNNGV. CDR3 sequence reads: CASSSRTSGAYELYF. The CDR3 DNA sequence: TGTGCAAGCAGCTCCAGGACTAGCGGAGCCTACGAGCTGTACTTC. The variable domain in full, with the rest retrieved from reference TRBV11-2 and TRBJ2-7, is EAGVAQSPRYKIIEKRQSVAFWCNPISGHATLYWYQQILGQGPKLLIQFQNNGVVDDSQLPKDRFSAERLKGVDSTLKIQPAKLEDSAVYLCASSSRTSGAYELYFGPGTRLTVT.

Worth noting for this clonotype: A much more abundant neighbour one base away suggests this may be a read error. The chain employs TRBV4-3 and TRBJ2-7; unclear D gene. The germline V gene encodes CDR1 LGHNA and CDR2 YSLEER. The CDR3 has 15 residues. CDR3 bases: TGCGCCAGCAGCCAAGGTAGTGACAATCTCTACAAGCAGTACTTC. This encodes CASSQGSDNLYKQYF.

Details on this clonotype: This likely comes from a read error, as the CDR3 has no conserved phenylalanine or tryptophan at its end. The gene calls are TRBV4-1 and TRBJ2-7; a possible D gene is TRBD1 (6 bases). The CDR3 covers 15 residues. Germline V lookup: CDR1 MGHRA, CDR2 YSYEKL. CDR3 loop: CASSQDPGASYEQYL. DNA for the CDR3: TGCGCCAGCAGTCAAGACCCAGGGGCATCCTACGAGCAGTACTTA.

Turning to this clonotype: This may be a read error: a much more frequent sequence differs by one nucleotide. The chain recombines TRBV20-1 with TRBJ2-1; D is possibly TRBD1 or TRBD2 (7 bases each). The V gene's germline CDR1 is DFQATT and CDR2 SNEGSKA (reference sequence). The CDR3 has 14 amino acids. DNA for the CDR3: TGCAGTGCCGACCCAGGGGGGGGGTTGAATGAGCAGTCCTTC. This encodes CSADPGGGLNEQSF.

Turning to this clonotype: One base away lies a much larger clone, so this may be a sequencing read error. The CDR3 end shows no conserved phenylalanine or tryptophan, and so a read error is likely. The chain links TRBV6-6 to TRBJ1-1, with D perhaps TRBD1 (6 bases). The germline CDR1 and CDR2 sequences are MNHNY and SVGAGI (reference sequence). This CDR3 region has 11 residues. This CDR3 reads CACRGVTEAFI. The DNA for the CDR3 is TGTGCCTGCAGGGGAGTCACTGAAGCTTTCATT.

The chain is built from TRBV5-6 and TRBJ2-5; D not resolved. V lost 6 bases, J lost 4 bases, and 7 bases lay in between. Germline assignment: CDR1 SGHDT and CDR2 YYEEEE. This CDR3 has 11 amino acids. In DNA form, the CDR3 reads TGTGCCAGCAACTCGTTAGAGACCCAGTACTTC. Amino acids: CASNSLETQYF.

About this clonotype: A much larger clone lies a single base off, so this may be a read error. The CDR3 region has the DNA TGTGCCGGCAGCTTCCCCTTCAGGGACAGGGTCGGCTACACCTTC. Translated: CAGSFPFRDRVGYTF. The chain uses TRBV5-6 and TRBJ1-2; 9 bases align to TRBD1. The germline CDR1 and CDR2 sequences are SGHDT and YYEEEE. The CDR3 has 15 amino acids.

This clonotype has a count of ten or more. The J gene is TRBJ1-5, the V gene TRBV6-2 or TRBV6-3; 8 bases map to TRBD1. This CDR3 region has 16 residues. Germline V gene lookup returns CDR1 MNHEY and CDR2 SVGEGT. V shed 10 bases and J 0 bases; nucleotides not matched to a gene: 11. In DNA form, the CDR3 reads TGTGCCACCGGGACAGGAGATTACTATAGCAATCAGCCCCAGCATTTT. Protein sequence: CATGTGDYYSNQPQHF.

Remarks on this clonotype: Since no conserved phenylalanine or tryptophan closes the CDR3, a read error is the likely cause. The chain carries TRBV6-5 and TRBJ1-2; 9 bases match TRBD1. The V segment lost 2 bases and the J segment 11 bases; nucleotides outside the gene matches: 6. The CDR3 spans 13 residues. The germline CDR1 and CDR2 sequences are MNHEY and SVGAGI. The chain's CDR3 is CASSYQGQGTYTS. For the CDR3, the DNA is TGTGCCAGCAGTTACCAGGGACAGGGCACTTACACCTCC.

To note about this clonotype: A junction end diverges from the germline sequence, so it may reflect a read error. The chain uses TRBV12-3 or TRBV12-4 and TRBJ2-1; the D gene is possibly TRBD2 (6 bases). The CDR3 has 12 amino acids. CDR3 region: CTSRHLAREQFF. CDR3 in DNA: TGCACCAGCAGACACCTAGCGAGGGAGCAGTTCTTC.

As for this clonotype: This may be a read error, as it is one base from a much larger clone. V usage is TRBV20-1 and J usage is TRBJ2-7, with D perhaps matching TRBD1 (6 bases). The germline V gene encodes CDR1 DFQATT and CDR2 SNEGSKA (reference sequence). The CDR3 has 14 residues. The CDR3 DNA follows: TGCAGTGCTAGAGAGGACAGTTCTTCCTGCGAGCAGTACTTC. Translated, it gives CSAREDSSSCEQYF.

The chain employs TRBV20-1 and TRBJ1-2; D is undetermined. Looked up from germline, CDR1 is DFQATT and CDR2 is SNEGSKA (reference sequence). Trimming stripped 8 bases from V and 7 bases from J, with 17 bases between. The CDR3 totals 12 residues. In DNA form, the CDR3 reads TGCAGTTCCCGCAGAGGATGGGGTGGCTACACCTTC. Amino acids: CSSRRGWGGYTF.